These 6 T cell receptor beta chains originate from one sample sequenced in a study of blood T cell repertoires in COVID-19. Sequencing was performed with immunoSEQ multiplex PCR; in TCRdb, only in-frame clones are kept and a portion is missing. The sample carries under 300,000 clones, roughly nine tenths recorded once. The material sequenced was peripheral blood. Receptor source: a man between 60 and 75 years old with acute or convalescent COVID-19.

V is TRBV11-3 and J is TRBJ2-5; 7 bases align to TRBD2. This CDR3 contains 16 residues. V was clipped by 1 base and J by 1 base; unmatched bases: 6. The V gene's germline CDR1 is SGHNT and CDR2 YENEEA. The CDR3 is CASSLGEAGIQETQYF. In DNA, the CDR3 is TGTGCCAGCAGCTTAGGGGAAGCGGGAATCCAAGAGACCCAGTACTTC. Full variable domain (rest looked up from reference TRBV11-3 and TRBJ2-5): EAGVVQSPRYKIIEKKQPVAFWCNPISGHNTLYWYLQNLGQGPELLIRYENEEAVDDSQLPKDRFSAERLKGVDSTLKIQPAELGDSAVYLCASSLGEAGIQETQYFGPGTRLLVL.

The chain employs TRBV11-3 and TRBJ2-1; D uncertain. CDR3 length equals 13 residues. CDR1 is SGHNT and CDR2 is YENEEA in the germline V gene. Deletions cut 6 bases from V and 5 bases from J, with 11 bases between. The CDR3 nucleotides read TGTGCCAGCAGTCTAGACGTCAACAATGAGCAGTTCTTC. Protein sequence: CASSLDVNNEQFF.

The chain employs TRBV19 and TRBJ2-7; D may be TRBD1 (5 bases). Germline assignment: CDR1 LNHDA and CDR2 SQIVND (reference sequence). V lost 6 bases, J lost 4 bases, and 13 bases lay in between. The CDR3 loop spans 13 amino acids. The CDR3 is CASRSQGIYEQYF. As DNA, the CDR3 is TGTGCCAGTAGATCCCAGGGTATTTACGAGCAGTACTTC.

The J gene is TRBJ1-5, the V gene TRBV15, with unresolved D. V dropped 1 base and J dropped 4 bases, with 5 bases sitting between them. Germline V gene lookup returns CDR1 LNHNV and CDR2 YYDKDF (reference sequence). CDR3 length equals 13 residues. CDR3 sequence reads: CATSRALNQPQHF. CDR3 coding DNA: TGTGCCACCAGCAGAGCTTTGAATCAGCCCCAGCATTTT.

The chain couples TRBV11-2 to TRBJ2-1, with TRBD1 matching 9 bases. The J segment lost 6 bases and the V segment lost 5 bases, leaving 8 bases of the junction unmatched. CDR1 is SGHAT, CDR2 FQNNGV, per germline. This CDR3 contains 15 residues. The CDR3 is CASSLPGQGSNEQFF. CDR3 sequence (DNA): TGTGCCAGCAGCCTACCGGGACAGGGTAGCAATGAGCAGTTCTTC.

V is TRBV7-6 and J is TRBJ1-4; 10 nucleotides match TRBD1. V was clipped by 2 bases and J by 6 bases; unmatched bases: 3. CDR3 size: 15 residues. CDR1 SGHVS and CDR2 FNYEAQ come from the germline V gene. Written as DNA, the CDR3 is TGTGCCAGCAGCTTAATGGGGACAGGGGATGAAAAACTGTTTTTT. It encodes CASSLMGTGDEKLFF.